The 9 T cell receptor beta chains in this list originate from one sample, sequenced in a study of blood T cell repertoires in COVID-19. Clones were read by immunoSEQ multiplex PCR, and TCRdb kept only the in-frame ones, dropping some. The sample carries about 310,000 clones, 87% recorded once. What was sequenced was PBMCs or T cells enriched from blood (not recorded which). These receptor sequences come from a woman aged 18-35 years who had recovered from COVID-19.

The chain uses TRBV6-5 and TRBJ2-5; tentatively, D is TRBD1 (5 bases). V was trimmed by 5 bases and J by 5 bases, leaving 15 bases between them. CDR3 length: 14 amino acids. Germline V gives CDR1 MNHEY, CDR2 SVGAGI. This CDR3 reads CASSISSSGETQYF. CDR3 bases: TGTGCCAGCAGTATCTCCTCTTCAGGGGAGACCCAGTACTTC.

The chain links TRBV6-4 to TRBJ1-2; D uncertain. The germline V and J ends were trimmed by 3 bases and 1 base, with 6 bases remaining between them. The CDR3 is 13 residues long. Germline CDR1 reads MRHNA; CDR2 reads SNTAGT. The CDR3 DNA reads TGTGCCAGCAGTGAAGGGAGTAACTATGGCTACACCTTC. As protein: CASSEGSNYGYTF.

Points on this clone: Its ends do not fully match the called genes, so a read error is possible. This chain joins TRBV7-8 and TRBJ2-7, with D maybe TRBD1 (5 bases). The CDR3 sequence is 13 residues long. CDR1 and CDR2 (germline): SGHVS, FQNEAQ. Here the CDR3 reads CASSFAGPKLLGF. The CDR3 DNA reads TGTGCCAGCAGCTTTGCAGGGCCCAAACTCCTGGGCTTC.

The V call is TRBV10-3, the J call TRBJ2-3; 9 bases align to TRBD1. With 7 bases clipped from V and 2 bases from J, the junction kept 7 bases outside the gene matches. The CDR3 contains 15 residues. The V gene's germline CDR1 is ENHRY and CDR2 SYGVKD. CDR3 amino acids: CAITRGQGVTDTQYF. The CDR3 DNA reads as TGTGCCATCACGCGGGGACAGGGAGTCACAGATACGCAGTATTTT.

The chain links TRBV20-1 to TRBJ1-2; 9 bases agree with TRBD1. Trimming at V came to 3 bases and at J to 3 bases, leaving 8 bases not matched to a gene. CDR3 length: 15 residues. The germline CDR1 and CDR2 sequences are DFQATT and SNEGSKA (reference sequence). CDR3 loop: CSASPTGGHDYGYTF. Written as DNA, the CDR3 is TGCAGTGCTAGTCCGACAGGGGGTCATGACTATGGCTACACCTTC.

The chain has TRBV28 and TRBJ1-2, with 9 bases matching TRBD1. Germline values: CDR1 MDHEN, CDR2 SYDVKM. With 2 bases clipped from V and 4 bases from J, the junction kept 2 bases outside the gene matches. CDR3 length: 14 amino acids. The CDR3 here is CASSLDRGGYGYTF. CDR3 sequence (DNA): TGTGCCAGCAGTTTAGACAGGGGGGGCTATGGCTACACCTTC.

V gene TRBV6-5 combines with J gene TRBJ1-2; 8 bases are a match to TRBD1. CDR1 is MNHEY and CDR2 is SVGAGI in the germline V gene. The V segment lost 6 bases and the J segment 5 bases; nucleotides outside the gene matches: 11. The CDR3 covers 15 residues. CDR3 region: CASRPSRQGQYGYTF. As DNA, the CDR3 is TGTGCCAGCAGGCCCTCCCGACAGGGGCAGTATGGCTACACCTTC.

With regard to this clone: Within the sample, other DNA sequences also encode this same CDR3. The J gene is TRBJ1-4, the V gene TRBV11-2; D gene uncertain. CDR1 is SGHAT, CDR2 FQNNGV, per germline. The length of the CDR3 is 13 residues. Deletions cut 5 bases from V and 11 bases from J, with 15 bases between. CDR3 DNA sequence: TGTGCCAGCAGCCTAGCGGGCGGGGAGAAACTGTTTTTT. The encoded protein is CASSLAGGEKLFF.

In its sample, this clone was seen once. The chain couples TRBV5-1 to TRBJ2-7, with D perhaps matching TRBD1 (6 bases). The germline V and J ends were trimmed by 4 bases and 1 base, with 18 bases remaining between them. This CDR3 comprises 16 residues. CDR1 and CDR2 (germline): SGHRS, YFSETQ. CDR3 DNA sequence: TGCGCCAGCAGCCCGTCCATTGGGACATTATCCTACGAGCAGTACTTC. Translated, it gives CASSPSIGTLSYEQYF.